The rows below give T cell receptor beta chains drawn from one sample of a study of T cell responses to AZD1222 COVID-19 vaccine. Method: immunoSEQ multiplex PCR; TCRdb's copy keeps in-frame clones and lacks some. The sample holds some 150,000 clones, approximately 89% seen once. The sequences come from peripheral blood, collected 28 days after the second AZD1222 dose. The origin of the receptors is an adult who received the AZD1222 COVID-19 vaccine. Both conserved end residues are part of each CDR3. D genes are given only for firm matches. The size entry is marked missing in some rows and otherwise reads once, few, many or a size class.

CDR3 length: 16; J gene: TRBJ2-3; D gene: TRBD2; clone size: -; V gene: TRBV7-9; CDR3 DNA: TGTGCCAGCAGCCAGGGACTAGCGGGAGACACAGATACGCAGTATTTT; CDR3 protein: CASSQGLAGDTDTQYF
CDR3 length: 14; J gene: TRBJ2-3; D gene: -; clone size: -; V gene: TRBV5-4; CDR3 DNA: TGTGCCAGCCGGCCCCAAGCCGGGGCAGATACGCAGTATTTT; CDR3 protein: CASRPQAGADTQYF
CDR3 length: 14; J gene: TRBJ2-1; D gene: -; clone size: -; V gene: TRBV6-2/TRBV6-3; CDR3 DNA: TGTGCCAGCAGTTACGGTCTAGCCTACAATGAGCAGTTCTTC; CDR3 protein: CASSYGLAYNEQFF
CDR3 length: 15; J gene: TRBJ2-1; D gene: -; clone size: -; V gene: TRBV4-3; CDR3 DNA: TGCGCCAGCAGCCACTCAGAGACGGCCTACAATGAGCAGTTCTTC; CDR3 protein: CASSHSETAYNEQFF
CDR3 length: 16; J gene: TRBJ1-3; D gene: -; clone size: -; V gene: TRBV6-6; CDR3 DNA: TGTGCCAGCAGTTACTATCCCCTTGGGGGGGGAAACACCATATATTTT; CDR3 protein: CASSYYPLGGGNTIYF
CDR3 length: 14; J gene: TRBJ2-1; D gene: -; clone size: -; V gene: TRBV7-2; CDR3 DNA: TGTGCCAGCAGCCCCCCGGGGCGCTGGAATGAGCAGTTCTTC; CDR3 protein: CASSPPGRWNEQFF
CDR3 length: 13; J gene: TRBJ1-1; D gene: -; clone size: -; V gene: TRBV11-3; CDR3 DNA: TGTGCCAGCAGCTTCCAAGAAAACACTGAAGCTTTCTTT; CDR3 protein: CASSFQENTEAFF
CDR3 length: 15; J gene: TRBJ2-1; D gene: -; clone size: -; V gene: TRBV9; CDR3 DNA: TGTGCCAGCAGCGTAGGGGGACGGCCCTACAATGAGCAGTTCTTC; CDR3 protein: CASSVGGRPYNEQFF
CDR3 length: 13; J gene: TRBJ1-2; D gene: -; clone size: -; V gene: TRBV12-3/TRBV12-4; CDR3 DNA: TGTGCCAGCAGTTTACGACAGGAACATGGCTACACCTTC; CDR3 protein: CASSLRQEHGYTF
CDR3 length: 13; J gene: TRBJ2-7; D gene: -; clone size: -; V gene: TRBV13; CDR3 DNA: TGTGCCAGCAGCCCTCGGGAGTCTGACGAGCAGTACTTC; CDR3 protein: CASSPRESDEQYF
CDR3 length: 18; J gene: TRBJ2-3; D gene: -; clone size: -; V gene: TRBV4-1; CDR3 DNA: TGCGCCAGCAGCCAAGGCCTCCAGGGCGCGGGAAACACAGATACGCAGTATTTT; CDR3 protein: CASSQGLQGAGNTDTQYF
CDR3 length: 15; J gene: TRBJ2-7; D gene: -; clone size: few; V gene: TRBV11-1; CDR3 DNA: TGTGCCAGCAGCGGATCTGAACGGGTAACCCTGGAGCAGTACTTC; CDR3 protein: CASSGSERVTLEQYF
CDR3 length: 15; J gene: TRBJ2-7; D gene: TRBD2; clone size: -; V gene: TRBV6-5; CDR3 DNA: TGTGCCAGCAGCGGGGGGGGTAGCGGGTCTGACGAGCAGTACTTC; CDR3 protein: CASSGGGSGSDEQYF
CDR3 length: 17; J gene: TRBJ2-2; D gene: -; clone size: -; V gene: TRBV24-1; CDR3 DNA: TGTGCCACCAGTGATTCGCCCGGGTCCACAGGGACCGGGGAGCTGTTTTTT; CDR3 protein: CATSDSPGSTGTGELFF
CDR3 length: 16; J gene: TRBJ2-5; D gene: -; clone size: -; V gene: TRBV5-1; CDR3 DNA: TGCGCCAGCAGCTTGGTTTGGGCAGGAGGACAAGAGACCCAGTACTTC; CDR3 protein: CASSLVWAGGQETQYF
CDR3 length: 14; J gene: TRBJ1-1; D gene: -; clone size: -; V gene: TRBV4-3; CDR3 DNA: TGCGCCAGCAGCCAAGATGAGCTGAACACTGAAGCTTTCTTT; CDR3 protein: CASSQDELNTEAFF
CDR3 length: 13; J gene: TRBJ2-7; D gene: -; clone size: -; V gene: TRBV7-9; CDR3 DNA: TGTGCCAGCTCACCGGGCGGCGCCTACGAGCAGTACTTC; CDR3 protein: CASSPGGAYEQYF
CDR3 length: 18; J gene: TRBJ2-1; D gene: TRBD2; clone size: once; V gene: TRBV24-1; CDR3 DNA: TGTGCCACCAGAGCCGGGACTAGCGGGAGAGGGTGGTCCAATGAGCAGTTCTTC; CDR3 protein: CATRAGTSGRGWSNEQFF
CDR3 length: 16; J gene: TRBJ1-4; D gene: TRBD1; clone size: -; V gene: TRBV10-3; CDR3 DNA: TGTGCCATCAGCTCGGACAGGGGATCAACTAATGAAAAACTGTTTTTT; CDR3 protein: CAISSDRGSTNEKLFF
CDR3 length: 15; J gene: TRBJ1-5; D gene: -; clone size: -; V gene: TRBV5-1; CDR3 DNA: TGCGCCAGCAGCTTGGCGGGGACGTACGATCAGCCCCAGCATTTT; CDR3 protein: CASSLAGTYDQPQHF
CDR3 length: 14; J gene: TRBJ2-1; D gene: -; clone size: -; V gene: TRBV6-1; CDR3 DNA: TGTGCCAGCAGTGAGTGGACTGACCCGAATGAGCAGTTCTTC; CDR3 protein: CASSEWTDPNEQFF
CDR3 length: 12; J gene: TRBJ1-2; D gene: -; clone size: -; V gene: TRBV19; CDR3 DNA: TGTGCCAGTAGATCTAACTCTTATGGCTACACCTTC; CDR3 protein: CASRSNSYGYTF
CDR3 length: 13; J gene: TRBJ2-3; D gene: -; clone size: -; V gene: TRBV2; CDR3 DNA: TGTGCCAGCAATTTAACACCGCAAGATACGCAGTATTTT; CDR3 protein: CASNLTPQDTQYF